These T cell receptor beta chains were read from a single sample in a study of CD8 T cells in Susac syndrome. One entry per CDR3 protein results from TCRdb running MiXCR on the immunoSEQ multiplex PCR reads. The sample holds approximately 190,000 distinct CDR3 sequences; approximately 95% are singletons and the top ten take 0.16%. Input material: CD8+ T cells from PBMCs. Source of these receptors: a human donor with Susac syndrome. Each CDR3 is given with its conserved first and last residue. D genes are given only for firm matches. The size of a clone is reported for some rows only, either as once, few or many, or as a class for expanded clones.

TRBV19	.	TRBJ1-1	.	CASNLRGRAFF	TGTGCCAGTAATCTCAGGGGAAGAGCTTTCTTT
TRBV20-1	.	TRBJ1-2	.	CSAKAQLIYGYTF	TGCAGTGCCAAGGCCCAGCTCATCTATGGCTACACCTTC
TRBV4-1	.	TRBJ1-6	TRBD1	CASSQTGGSTNSPLHF	TGCGCCAGCAGCCAAACAGGGGGAAGTACGAATTCACCCCTCCACTTT
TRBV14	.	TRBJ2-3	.	CASSLRNADTQYF	TGTGCCAGCAGCCTACGCAATGCAGATACGCAGTATTTT
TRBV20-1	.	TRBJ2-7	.	CSARVQGFYEQYF	TGCAGTGCTAGAGTACAGGGATTCTACGAGCAGTACTTC
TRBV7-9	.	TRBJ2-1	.	CASFDDHRGGRNEQFF	TGTGCCAGCTTCGATGACCACAGGGGGGGGAGGAATGAGCAGTTCTTC
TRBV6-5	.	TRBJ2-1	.	CASSLRDAYNEQFF	TGTGCCAGCAGTCTCCGGGACGCTTACAATGAGCAGTTCTTC
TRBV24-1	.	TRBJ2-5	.	CATSDPTAGLETQYF	TGTGCCACCAGTGACCCGACCGCGGGCTTGGAGACCCAGTACTTC
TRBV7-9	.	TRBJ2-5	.	CASSSRQETQYF	TGTGCCAGCAGCTCCAGACAAGAGACCCAGTACTTC
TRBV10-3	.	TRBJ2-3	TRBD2	CAISPGLAGGTDTQYF	TGTGCCATCAGCCCCGGACTAGCGGGGGGCACAGATACGCAGTATTTT
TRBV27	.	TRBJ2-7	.	CASSLRGAGEQYF	TGTGCCAGCAGCCTGAGGGGGGCGGGGGAGCAGTACTTC
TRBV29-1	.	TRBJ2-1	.	CSVGPGTVSYNEQFF	TGCAGCGTTGGCCCCGGCACGGTCTCCTACAATGAGCAGTTCTTC
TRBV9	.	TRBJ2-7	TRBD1	CASSVWDRGYEQYF	TGTGCCAGCAGCGTATGGGACAGGGGTTACGAGCAGTACTTC
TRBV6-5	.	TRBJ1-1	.	CASTSGGPAFF	TGTGCCAGCACCTCGGGGGGTCCGGCTTTCTTT
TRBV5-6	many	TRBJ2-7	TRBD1	CASSLGQSYEQYF	TGTGCCAGCTCACTGGGACAGAGCTACGAGCAGTACTTC
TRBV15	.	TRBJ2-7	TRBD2	CATSRSGTSDEQYF	TGTGCCACCAGCAGAAGCGGGACTAGCGACGAGCAGTACTTC
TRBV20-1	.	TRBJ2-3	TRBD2	CSASFRLAGGDTQYF	TGCAGTGCTAGCTTCCGGCTAGCGGGAGGAGATACGCAGTATTTT
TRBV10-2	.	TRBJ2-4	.	CASSDGGKNIQYF	TGCGCCAGCAGTGATGGTGGCAAAAACATTCAGTACTTC
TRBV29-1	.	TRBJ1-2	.	CSVRTENNYGYTF	TGCAGCGTTAGGACAGAAAACAACTATGGCTACACCTTC
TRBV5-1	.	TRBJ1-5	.	CASSLVYLGNQPQHF	TGCGCCAGCAGCTTGGTGTATCTAGGGAATCAGCCCCAGCATTTT
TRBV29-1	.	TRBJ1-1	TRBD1	CSVHMTGLGGAFF	TGCAGCGTGCATATGACAGGGTTGGGGGGAGCTTTCTTT
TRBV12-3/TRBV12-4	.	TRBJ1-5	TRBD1	CASSLDRGPDQPQHF	TGTGCCAGCAGTTTAGACAGGGGGCCGGATCAGCCCCAGCATTTT